This T cell receptor (beta chain) was found in a study of response to subunit inactivated influenza vaccine. Study-level findings and limits: Each seasonal influenza vaccination recruits few new T cells, the authors suggested.

CDR3 size: 14 residues. The germline V gene has CDR1 MNHEY and CDR2 SVGEGT. The J segment lost 3 bases and the V segment lost 2 bases, leaving 1 base of the junction unmatched. Notes on this clonotype: Its antigen is not known.

MiXCR was run by TCRdb on the RT-PCR reads, yielding one entry per CDR3 protein. The data contain more than 600,000 distinct CDR3 sequences, approximately 17% of them singletons. This TCR was recovered from a man in his forties or fifties who received an inactivated influenza vaccine. The chain has TRBV6-2 or TRBV6-3 and TRBJ2-7; TRBD2 agrees at 10 bases. This material consisted of PBMCs from blood, taken 4 to 6 days after vaccination. CDR3 residues: CASSYRTSGYEQYF. In DNA form, the CDR3 reads TGTGCCAGCAGTTACCGGACTAGCGGCTACGAGCAGTACTTC.